The 24 T cell receptor beta chains below all came from one sample that was sequenced in a study of T cell responses to AZD1222 COVID-19 vaccine. The data were produced by immunoSEQ multiplex PCR, yet TCRdb's version contains in-frame clones alone and is incomplete. The sample holds about 150,000 clones, about 91% seen once. The sample consisted of peripheral blood, taken on day 0 of AZD1222 vaccination. These TCRs come from an adult in good health.

This rearrangement joins TRBV4-1 to TRBJ1-1; the D is unclear. Trimming removed 0 bases from V and 11 bases from J, with 22 bases in between. This CDR3 contains 16 residues. Germline-derived CDR1 and CDR2 are MGHRA and YSYEKL. The CDR3 here is CASSQDHEPPFGGAFF. The CDR3 DNA reads as TGCGCCAGCAGCCAAGATCACGAGCCCCCCTTTGGTGGGGCTTTCTTT.

The chain uses TRBV5-4 and TRBJ1-5, with a weak D call TRBD1 (5 bases). Trimming took 0 bases from V and 6 from J, leaving 13 bases between them. The CDR3 is 15 amino acids. Germline lookup yields CDR1 SGHNT and CDR2 YYREEE (reference sequence). The CDR3 DNA is TGTGCCAGCAGCTTGGACCGGGGGACCGCTCAGCCCCAGCATTTT. Amino acid sequence: CASSLDRGTAQPQHF. The whole variable domain, remainder taken from reference TRBV5-4 and TRBJ1-5, is ETGVTQSPTHLIKTRGQQVTLRCSSQSGHNTVSWYQQALGQGPQFIFQYYREEENGRGNFPPRFSGLQFPNYSSELNVNALELDDSALYLCASSLDRGTAQPQHFGDGTRLSIL.

The chain recombines TRBV16 with TRBJ1-1; D not certain. V was cut by 0 bases and J by 0 bases, with 8 bases left in between. This CDR3 contains 15 residues. The V gene's germline CDR1 is KGHSY and CDR2 FQNENV. CDR3 in amino acids: CASSQSAALNTEAFF. The CDR3 bases are TGTGCCAGCAGCCAATCCGCGGCATTGAACACTGAAGCTTTCTTT. Looking up the rest from reference TRBV16 and TRBJ1-1 gives the full variable domain: GEEVAQTPKHLVRGEGQKAKLYCAPIKGHSYVFWYQQVLKNEFKFLISFQNENVFDETGMPKERFSAKCLPNSPCSLEIQATKLEDSAVYFCASSQSAALNTEAFFGQGTRLTVV.

CDR3 region: CASSIPGVVNTEAFF. Written as DNA, the CDR3 is TGTGCCAGTAGTATACCTGGGGTCGTGAACACTGAAGCTTTCTTT. The chain carries TRBV19 and TRBJ1-1; the D is unclear. The CDR3 runs to 15 residues. Germline V gene sequence: CDR1 LNHDA, CDR2 SQIVND (reference sequence). Deletions cut 2 bases from V and 0 bases from J, with 10 bases between.

The chain combines TRBV7-9 with TRBJ1-4, with D unclear. The CDR3 sequence is 14 residues long. V gave up 5 bases and J gave up 8 bases, with 15 bases separating them. Germline assignment: CDR1 SEHNR and CDR2 FQNEAQ (reference sequence). CDR3 bases: TGTGCCAGCAGCGGGGTGGCAGGTAGAGAAAAACTGTTTTTT. As protein: CASSGVAGREKLFF.

CDR3 bases: TGTGCCAGCACCCGGGGGTCTGGAAACACCATATATTTT. Amino acids: CASTRGSGNTIYF. The chain combines TRBV28 with TRBJ1-3; D might be TRBD1 (5 bases). Germline CDR1 reads MDHEN; CDR2 reads SYDVKM. Deletions cut 7 bases from V and 1 base from J, with 8 bases between. The CDR3 loop spans 13 amino acids.

The gene calls are TRBV6-5 and TRBJ2-7, with D unclear. V lost 7 bases and J 1 base, leaving 14 bases between the germline ends. The CDR3 is 14 residues long. Germline lookup yields CDR1 MNHEY and CDR2 SVGAGI. The CDR3 sequence: CASTSIRSSYEQYF. The CDR3, as DNA: TGTGCCAGCACCTCCATCCGGAGTTCCTACGAGCAGTACTTC.

J is TRBJ1-1 and V is TRBV30; D possibly corresponds to TRBD1 (5 bases). Germline V lookup: CDR1 GTSNPN, CDR2 SVGIG (reference sequence). V was shortened by 2 bases and J by 1 base, with 11 bases between the two germline ends. The CDR3 is made up of 14 amino acids. DNA for the CDR3: TGTGCCTGGAGTTCGGGGCAGTCGAACACTGAAGCTTTCTTT. Protein: CAWSSGQSNTEAFF.

The rearrangement links TRBV9 to TRBJ1-6, with TRBD1 matching 7 bases. The CDR3 has 14 residues. V was clipped by 0 bases and J by 6 bases; unmatched bases: 0. The germline CDR1 and CDR2 sequences are SGDLS and YYNGEE. CDR3 amino acids: CASSVEGANSPLHF. The CDR3 DNA sequence: TGTGCCAGCAGCGTAGAGGGGGCTAATTCACCCCTCCACTTT.

The gene calls are TRBV19 and TRBJ1-5, with 8 bases that match TRBD1. The CDR3 runs 12 residues. V lost 10 bases, J lost 6 bases, and 5 bases stayed unmatched. Germline V gives CDR1 LNHDA, CDR2 SQIVND (reference sequence). The CDR3 loop is CATRTGIQPQHF. In nucleotides, the CDR3 is TGTGCCACCAGGACAGGGATTCAGCCCCAGCATTTT.

This chain uses TRBV24-1 with TRBJ2-2; 10 bases match TRBD2. The germline gives CDR1 KGHDR, CDR2 SFDVKD. Trimming at V came to 4 bases and at J to 5 bases, leaving 12 bases not matched to a gene. The CDR3 loop spans 18 amino acids. The CDR3 reads CATSDPTAGGLFTGELFF. DNA for the CDR3: TGTGCCACCAGTGACCCTACAGCGGGGGGGTTGTTTACCGGGGAGCTGTTTTTT.

The gene calls are TRBV19 and TRBJ1-5, with 7 bases identical to TRBD1. This CDR3 has 15 residues. Trimming removed 7 bases from V and 2 bases from J; junction bases left unmatched: 8. Germline CDR1 reads LNHDA; CDR2 reads SQIVND (reference sequence). The CDR3 spells CASTLGQGGNQPQHF. CDR3 DNA: TGTGCCAGTACCCTAGGGCAGGGGGGCAATCAGCCCCAGCATTTT.

The chain carries TRBV4-1 and TRBJ1-4; weak D call: TRBD1 (6 bases). This CDR3 has 16 amino acids. V lost 0 bases, J lost 7 bases, and 15 bases lay in between. CDR1 is MGHRA, CDR2 YSYEKL, per germline. The CDR3 protein is CASSQDQGGAGEKLFF. In nucleotides, the CDR3 is TGCGCCAGCAGCCAAGATCAAGGGGGGGCAGGTGAAAAACTGTTTTTT.

The chain is built from TRBV28 and TRBJ2-7; D perhaps matches TRBD1 (5 bases). This CDR3 spans 12 amino acids. Deletions cut 5 bases from V and 3 bases from J, with 8 bases between. Per germline, CDR1 MDHEN and CDR2 SYDVKM. Here the CDR3 reads CASSPGFYEQYF. The CDR3 bases are TGTGCCAGCAGTCCAGGGTTCTACGAGCAGTACTTC.

V gene TRBV4-1 combines with J gene TRBJ2-3; D perhaps matches TRBD1 (5 bases). Looked up from germline, CDR1 is MGHRA and CDR2 is YSYEKL. The CDR3 loop spans 13 amino acids. With 4 bases removed from V and 5 bases from J, the gap between germline ends came to 10 bases. The CDR3, as DNA: TGCGCCAGCAGCCTGTGGGGCGAAGATACGCAGTATTTT. Translation gives CASSLWGEDTQYF.

The V call is TRBV7-2, the J call TRBJ2-7; D might be TRBD1 (6 bases). CDR3 length: 14 amino acids. Trimming took off 5 bases at V and 6 bases at J, with 17 bases between the two ends. The germline V gene has CDR1 SGHTA and CDR2 FQGNSA. The CDR3 nucleotides read TGTGCCAGCAGCGCAACAGGGTTCGGGCCCGAGCAGTACTTC. Amino acids: CASSATGFGPEQYF.

The chain joins TRBV6-6 to TRBJ1-2; D ambiguous. Trimming removed 2 bases at V and 11 bases at J, with 9 bases between. This CDR3 is 11 amino acids long. Germline assignment: CDR1 MNHNY and CDR2 SVGAGI (reference sequence). The CDR3 loop is CASSYVEKYTF. The CDR3 region has the DNA TGTGCCAGCAGTTACGTAGAAAAGTACACCTTC.

V usage is TRBV19 and J usage is TRBJ1-1, with 10 nucleotides matching TRBD1. V lost 2 bases, J lost 9 bases, and 6 bases stayed unmatched. The CDR3 covers 14 residues. From germline, CDR1 is LNHDA and CDR2 SQIVND (reference sequence). CDR3 residues: CASSIPTGGNQAFF. CDR3 nucleotide sequence: TGTGCCAGTAGTATACCGACAGGGGGCAATCAAGCTTTCTTT.

The chain has TRBV11-3 and TRBJ1-6; TRBD1 matches at 11 bases. CDR3 length equals 15 residues. Unmatched junction bases numbered 3, after V lost 2 bases and J lost 9 bases. Germline CDR1 SGHNT, CDR2 YENEEA. The chain's CDR3 is CASSLRDRGSSPLHF. The CDR3 region has the DNA TGTGCCAGCAGCTTAAGGGACAGGGGGAGTTCACCCCTCCACTTT.

The chain combines TRBV7-2 with TRBJ1-2, with D uncertain. The germline gives CDR1 SGHTA, CDR2 FQGNSA. This CDR3 is 13 amino acids long. V was pared by 2 bases and J by 10 bases, with 14 bases between. CDR3 sequence (DNA): TGTGCCAGCAGCTTACGGACGGAGGGCCTCTACACCTTC. This translates into CASSLRTEGLYTF.

The V call is TRBV19, the J call TRBJ1-2; D is undetermined. With 6 bases removed from V and 5 bases from J, the gap between germline ends came to 10 bases. Germline V gene sequence: CDR1 LNHDA, CDR2 SQIVND (reference sequence). The CDR3 is 12 residues long. CDR3 residues: CASRSTGYGYTF. The CDR3 DNA reads TGTGCCAGTAGGTCTACTGGGTATGGCTACACCTTC.

The chain carries TRBV5-6 and TRBJ2-5; D is tentatively TRBD1 or TRBD2 (7 bases each). Per germline, CDR1 SGHDT and CDR2 YYEEEE. Trimming removed 2 bases from V and 2 bases from J, with 16 bases in between. The CDR3 length is 16 residues. The chain's CDR3 is CASSFGGRDRQETQYF. CDR3 bases: TGTGCCAGCAGCTTTGGAGGGAGGGACAGACAAGAGACCCAGTACTTC.

The chain combines TRBV13 with TRBJ1-5, with 7 nucleotides matching TRBD1. In germline, CDR1 is PRHDT, CDR2 FYEKMQ (reference sequence). This CDR3 spans 14 amino acids. Trimming at V came to 6 bases and at J to 1 base, leaving 3 bases not matched to a gene. CDR3 coding DNA: TGTGCCAGCAGTCTACAGGGGAGCAATCAGCCCCAGCATTTT. This codes for CASSLQGSNQPQHF. Combining the CDR3 with reference TRBV13 and TRBJ1-5 gives the whole variable domain AAGVIQSPRHLIKEKRETATLKCYPIPRHDTVYWYQQGPGQDPQFLISFYEKMQSDKGSIPDRFSAQQFSDYHSELNMSSLELGDSALYFCASSLQGSNQPQHFGDGTRLSIL.

The gene calls are TRBV5-4 and TRBJ1-2; no definite D call. Germline CDR1 SGHNT, CDR2 YYREEE (reference sequence). V lost 2 bases and J lost 1, with 9 bases in between. This CDR3 region has 14 residues. The CDR3 protein is CASSFSGGNYGYTF. The CDR3 coding sequence is TGTGCCAGCAGCTTTTCAGGAGGTAACTATGGCTACACCTTC. The full variable domain, in which reference TRBV5-4 and TRBJ1-2 provide the parts outside the CDR3, is ETGVTQSPTHLIKTRGQQVTLRCSSQSGHNTVSWYQQALGQGPQFIFQYYREEENGRGNFPPRFSGLQFPNYSSELNVNALELDDSALYLCASSFSGGNYGYTFGSGTRLTVV.